One sample yielded the 12 T cell receptor beta chains listed below, sequenced in a study of cytomegalovirus exposure and HLA in healthy donors (dated by TCRdb to the late 2010s). The library was obtained by the immunoSEQ multiplex PCR assay. For the multiplex PCR, a mixture combining 60 forward primers for TCR Vbeta segments and 13 reverse primers for TCR Jbeta segments was used. The source is immuneACCESS, and TCRdb retained only in-frame sequences with V and J called. Part of the clones is not carried over; for the studies checked, unresolved V genes explain less than half of this, and the remainder is unexplained. This sample's table lists some 200,000 clones. About 0.8% of the sample is taken by the ten largest. Sample: PBMCs. These receptors came from a woman in her late teens or twenties in good health and CMV-seropositive.

The rearrangement joins TRBV5-1 to TRBJ2-2; tentatively, D is TRBD1 (5 bases). Germline V gene lookup returns CDR1 SGHRS and CDR2 YFSETQ. V lost 0 bases and J lost 1, with 10 bases in between. CDR3 size: 16 residues. The CDR3 region is CASSLATRVNTGELFF. The CDR3, as DNA: TGCGCCAGCAGCTTGGCAACCAGGGTGAACACCGGGGAGCTGTTTTTT.

The chain links TRBV18 to TRBJ1-1; 8 positions match TRBD1. There are 14 residues in the CDR3. V shed 3 bases, J shed 6 bases, and the junction held 6 bases outside the gene matches. The germline gives CDR1 KGHSH, CDR2 LQKENI. CDR3 in DNA: TGTGCCAGCTCACCTGGACAGGGTTTGTCTGAAGCTTTCTTT. This codes for CASSPGQGLSEAFF.

The chain recombines TRBV5-1 with TRBJ2-2; tentative D call: TRBD2 (6 bases). The CDR3 totals 15 residues. Germline-derived CDR1 and CDR2 are SGHRS and YFSETQ. Trimming removed 0 bases at V and 0 bases at J, with 6 bases between. CDR3 coding DNA: TGCGCCAGCAGCTTGGGGAGGGCGAACACCGGGGAGCTGTTTTTT. Its protein product is CASSLGRANTGELFF.

V is TRBV4-3 and J is TRBJ2-3; 7 nucleotides align to TRBD1. CDR1 and CDR2 from the germline V gene are LGHNA and YSLEER. After removal of 5 bases from V and 2 bases from J, the junction contained 10 bases not matched to a gene. The CDR3 has 16 amino acids. The CDR3 is CASSAPGGGITDTQYF. The CDR3 DNA reads as TGCGCCAGCAGCGCCCCAGGGGGTGGGATCACAGATACGCAGTATTTT.

V usage is TRBV28 and J usage is TRBJ2-5; the match to TRBD1 covers 7 bases. The CDR3 totals 13 residues. J gave up 5 bases and V 6 bases, and 6 bases lay outside the gene matches. Per germline, CDR1 MDHEN and CDR2 SYDVKM. The CDR3: CASSRQGWETQYF. The CDR3 DNA follows: TGTGCCAGCAGCCGACAGGGATGGGAGACCCAGTACTTC. Full variable domain (missing parts from reference TRBV28 and TRBJ2-5): DVKVTQSSRYLVKRTGEKVFLECVQDMDHENMFWYRQDPGLGLRLIYFSYDVKMKEKGDIPEGYSVSREKKERFSLILESASTNQTSMYLCASSRQGWETQYFGPGTRLLVL.

The chain joins TRBV6-5 to TRBJ1-2, with D uncertain. CDR1 and CDR2 (germline): MNHEY, SVGAGI. The V end lost 7 bases, the J end lost 4 bases, and 7 bases lay between the germline ends. The length of the CDR3 is 11 residues. The CDR3 coding sequence is TGTGCCAGCATTAGTTCCTATGGCTACACCTTC. Protein: CASISSYGYTF.

The chain uses TRBV7-8 and TRBJ1-2, with D perhaps matching TRBD1 (6 bases). The CDR3 contains 14 residues. V shed 1 base and J shed 3 bases, with 9 bases lying between them. From germline, CDR1 is SGHVS and CDR2 FQNEAQ. Here the CDR3 DNA reads TGTGCCAGCAGCTTAGATACAGGGTACTATGGCTACACCTTC. It specifies CASSLDTGYYGYTF. Drawing the rest from reference TRBV7-8 and TRBJ1-2, the complete variable domain is GAGVSQSPRYKVAKRGQDVALRCDPISGHVSLFWYQQALGQGPEFLTYFQNEAQLDKSGLPSDRFFAERPEGSVSTLKIQRTQQEDSAVYLCASSLDTGYYGYTFGSGTRLTVV.

The chain employs TRBV30 and TRBJ2-7, with 9 bases lining up with TRBD1. The germline V gene has CDR1 GTSNPN and CDR2 SVGIG (reference sequence). Trimming cost V 4 bases and J 2 bases; bases outside gene matches: 3. The CDR3 covers 13 residues. The CDR3 sequence: CAWMRQGAYEQYF. Written as DNA, the CDR3 is TGTGCCTGGATGAGACAGGGGGCCTACGAGCAGTACTTC.

The chain carries TRBV29-1 and TRBJ2-5, with 9 bases lining up with TRBD2. The CDR3 length is 12 residues. Germline values: CDR1 SQVTM, CDR2 ANQGSEA. Losses at the gene ends were 5 bases for V and 5 bases for J; bases not matched to a gene: 3. CDR3 residues: CSVLGTSETQYF. CDR3 bases: TGCAGCGTTCTCGGGACTAGCGAGACCCAGTACTTC. The full variable domain, in which reference TRBV29-1 and TRBJ2-5 provide the parts outside the CDR3, is SAVISQKPSRDICQRGTSLTIQCQVDSQVTMMFWYRQQPGQSLTLIATANQGSEATYESGFVIDKFPISRPNLTFSTLTVSNMSPEDSSIYLCSVLGTSETQYFGPGTRLLVL.

The chain links TRBV11-2 to TRBJ2-2, with 7 bases matching TRBD1. CDR3 length: 15 amino acids. J was trimmed by 7 bases and V by 1 base; bases with no gene match: 6. CDR1 is SGHAT and CDR2 is FQNNGV in the germline V gene. The CDR3, as DNA: TGTGCCAGCAGCTTAGTTCGACAGGGTGGCGGGGAGCTGTTTTTT. This translates into CASSLVRQGGGELFF.

The V and J genes are TRBV10-3 and TRBJ2-1, with 10 bases aligning to TRBD2. The length of the CDR3 is 16 residues. Germline V lookup: CDR1 ENHRY, CDR2 SYGVKD. The junction had 5 bases not matched to a gene; V was cut back by 3 bases and J by 3 bases. In nucleotides, the CDR3 is TGTGCCATCAGTGACCTAGCGGGAGAGGGCTACAATGAGCAGTTCTTC. Protein sequence: CAISDLAGEGYNEQFF.

The chain couples TRBV15 to TRBJ2-7; perhaps TRBD2 as D (7 bases). The CDR3 loop spans 16 amino acids. V was clipped by 0 bases and J by 2 bases, with 14 bases between them. The germline CDR1 and CDR2 sequences are LNHNV and YYDKDF (reference sequence). The CDR3 DNA reads TGTGCCACCAGCAGAGATCCAGGGGCGGGGGCCTACGAGCAGTACTTC. As protein: CATSRDPGAGAYEQYF.